This is a list of T cell receptor beta chains from one sample in a study of CD8+ T cells in alopecia areata. Libraries were prepared by immunoSEQ multiplex PCR; TCRdb keeps only in-frame clonotypes and omits some of them. Of more than 95,000 clones in the sample, around 45% are singletons; the top ten hold around 1.5%. Sequenced material: CD4+ T cells sorted from blood. The receptor set was obtained from a human donor with alopecia areata. Both conserved end residues are part of each CDR3. The D gene is left open where the match is weak. Size tells how often a clone was seen (once, few, many) or the class of an expanded clone, and some rows leave it out.

D gene	V gene	J gene	clone size	CDR3 protein	CDR3 DNA
-	TRBV6-6	TRBJ2-1	once	CASSYSQGRNEQFF	TGTGCCAGCAGTTACTCCCAGGGACGCAATGAGCAGTTCTTC
-	TRBV5-1	TRBJ2-1	-	CASSPWGGGSRNEQFF	TGCGCCAGCAGCCCCTGGGGGGGCGGGAGTAGGAATGAGCAGTTCTTC
TRBD1	TRBV5-1	TRBJ2-7	-	CASSGRDRAYEQYF	TGCGCCAGCAGCGGGAGGGACAGGGCATACGAGCAGTACTTC
-	TRBV19	TRBJ2-1	few	CASSKELVQFF	TGTGCCAGTAGTAAGGAACTAGTCCAGTTCTTC
-	TRBV9	TRBJ2-7	-	CASSVDGTPSSYEQYF	TGTGCCAGCAGCGTAGATGGGACACCGAGCTCCTACGAGCAGTACTTC
-	TRBV7-2	TRBJ2-7	-	CASSLVVAVRSYEQYF	TGTGCCAGCAGCTTAGTTGTGGCAGTTAGATCCTACGAGCAGTACTTC
TRBD1	TRBV29-1	TRBJ2-7	-	CSVDNGQGRQYF	TGCAGCGTCGACAACGGACAGGGCAGGCAGTACTTC
-	TRBV29-1	TRBJ1-1	few	CSVDSGANTEAFF	TGCAGCGTTGATTCAGGGGCAAACACTGAAGCTTTCTTT
-	TRBV6-5	TRBJ1-2	once	CASRQGVYYGYTF	TGTGCCAGCAGACAGGGTGTATACTATGGCTACACCTTC
-	TRBV28	TRBJ2-3	few	CASSMEGGGTDTQYF	TGTGCCAGCAGTATGGAGGGGGGGGGCACAGATACGCAGTATTTT
-	TRBV29-1	TRBJ1-1	-	CSVKQATLNTEAFF	TGCAGCGTGAAACAGGCGACCCTTAACACTGAAGCTTTCTTT
-	TRBV28	TRBJ1-2	-	CASSLSYSGMIGYGYTF	TGTGCCAGCAGTTTATCTTATTCGGGCATGATAGGCTATGGCTACACCTTC
TRBD1	TRBV29-1	TRBJ2-7	-	CSVEVWGQSYEQYF	TGCAGCGTTGAAGTCTGGGGACAGAGTTACGAGCAGTACTTC
-	TRBV9	TRBJ2-3	-	CASSSREGYGSRDTQYF	TGTGCCAGCAGCTCTAGAGAGGGGTATGGATCCCGAGATACGCAGTATTTT
-	TRBV11-3	TRBJ2-7	once	CASSRDSREQYF	TGTGCCAGCAGCAGGGACTCCCGCGAGCAGTACTTC
TRBD1	TRBV20-1	TRBJ1-1	-	CRIDRGEAFF	TGCAGAATCGACAGGGGGGAAGCTTTCTTT
-	TRBV7-2	TRBJ1-5	-	CASSSHLGPNQPQHF	TGTGCCAGCAGCTCCCATTTGGGACCCAATCAGCCCCAGCATTTT
-	TRBV7-2	TRBJ2-7	-	CASSLVSGYEQYF	TGTGCCAGCAGCTTAGTTTCCGGCTACGAGCAGTACTTC
TRBD2	TRBV4-3	TRBJ2-4	-	CASSLAGDGFRAKNIQYF	TGCGCCAGCAGCCTCGCGGGGGACGGCTTCAGGGCCAAAAACATTCAGTACTTC
-	TRBV25-1	TRBJ2-5	-	CASTPVQSGTQYF	TGTGCCAGCACCCCGGTCCAGTCAGGAACCCAGTACTTC
-	TRBV11-1	TRBJ2-2	-	CASRGEYTGELFF	TGTGCCAGCAGGGGGGAGTACACCGGGGAGCTGTTTTTT
TRBD2	TRBV27	TRBJ2-3	-	CASRLLAGASTDTQYF	TGTGCCAGCAGGCTCCTAGCGGGGGCCAGCACAGATACGCAGTATTTT
TRBD1	TRBV29-1	TRBJ2-4	-	CSVWDSLVKNIQYF	TGCAGCGTGTGGGACAGCCTCGTCAAAAACATTCAGTACTTC
-	TRBV18	TRBJ2-1	many	CASSPNSNWDLSYNEQFF	TGTGCCAGCTCACCAAATTCGAATTGGGACTTGTCCTACAATGAGCAGTTCTTC
-	TRBV11-2	TRBJ2-5	-	CASSLLSGMYQETQYF	TGTGCCAGCAGCTTGCTGAGCGGAATGTACCAAGAGACCCAGTACTTC
-	TRBV5-1	TRBJ2-2	-	CASSLGQSTGELFF	TGCGCCAGCAGCTTGGGGCAGAGCACCGGGGAGCTGTTTTTT
TRBD2	TRBV7-9	TRBJ2-1	-	CASSLARGSGDEQFF	TGTGCCAGCAGCTTAGCGCGGGGAAGCGGGGATGAGCAGTTCTTC
-	TRBV2	TRBJ2-3	-	CASSAQFTDTQYF	TGTGCCAGCAGTGCACAGTTCACAGATACGCAGTATTTT
-	TRBV27	TRBJ2-3	-	CASSLSPVTDTQYF	TGTGCCAGCAGTTTATCGCCAGTCACAGATACGCAGTATTTT
TRBD1	TRBV5-1	TRBJ2-7	-	CASSRDRSLDEQYF	TGCGCCAGCAGCAGGGACAGGTCTCTTGACGAGCAGTACTTC
-	TRBV5-6	TRBJ2-5	-	CASSSQGGSETQYF	TGTGCCAGCAGCTCGCAGGGGGGCTCAGAGACCCAGTACTTC